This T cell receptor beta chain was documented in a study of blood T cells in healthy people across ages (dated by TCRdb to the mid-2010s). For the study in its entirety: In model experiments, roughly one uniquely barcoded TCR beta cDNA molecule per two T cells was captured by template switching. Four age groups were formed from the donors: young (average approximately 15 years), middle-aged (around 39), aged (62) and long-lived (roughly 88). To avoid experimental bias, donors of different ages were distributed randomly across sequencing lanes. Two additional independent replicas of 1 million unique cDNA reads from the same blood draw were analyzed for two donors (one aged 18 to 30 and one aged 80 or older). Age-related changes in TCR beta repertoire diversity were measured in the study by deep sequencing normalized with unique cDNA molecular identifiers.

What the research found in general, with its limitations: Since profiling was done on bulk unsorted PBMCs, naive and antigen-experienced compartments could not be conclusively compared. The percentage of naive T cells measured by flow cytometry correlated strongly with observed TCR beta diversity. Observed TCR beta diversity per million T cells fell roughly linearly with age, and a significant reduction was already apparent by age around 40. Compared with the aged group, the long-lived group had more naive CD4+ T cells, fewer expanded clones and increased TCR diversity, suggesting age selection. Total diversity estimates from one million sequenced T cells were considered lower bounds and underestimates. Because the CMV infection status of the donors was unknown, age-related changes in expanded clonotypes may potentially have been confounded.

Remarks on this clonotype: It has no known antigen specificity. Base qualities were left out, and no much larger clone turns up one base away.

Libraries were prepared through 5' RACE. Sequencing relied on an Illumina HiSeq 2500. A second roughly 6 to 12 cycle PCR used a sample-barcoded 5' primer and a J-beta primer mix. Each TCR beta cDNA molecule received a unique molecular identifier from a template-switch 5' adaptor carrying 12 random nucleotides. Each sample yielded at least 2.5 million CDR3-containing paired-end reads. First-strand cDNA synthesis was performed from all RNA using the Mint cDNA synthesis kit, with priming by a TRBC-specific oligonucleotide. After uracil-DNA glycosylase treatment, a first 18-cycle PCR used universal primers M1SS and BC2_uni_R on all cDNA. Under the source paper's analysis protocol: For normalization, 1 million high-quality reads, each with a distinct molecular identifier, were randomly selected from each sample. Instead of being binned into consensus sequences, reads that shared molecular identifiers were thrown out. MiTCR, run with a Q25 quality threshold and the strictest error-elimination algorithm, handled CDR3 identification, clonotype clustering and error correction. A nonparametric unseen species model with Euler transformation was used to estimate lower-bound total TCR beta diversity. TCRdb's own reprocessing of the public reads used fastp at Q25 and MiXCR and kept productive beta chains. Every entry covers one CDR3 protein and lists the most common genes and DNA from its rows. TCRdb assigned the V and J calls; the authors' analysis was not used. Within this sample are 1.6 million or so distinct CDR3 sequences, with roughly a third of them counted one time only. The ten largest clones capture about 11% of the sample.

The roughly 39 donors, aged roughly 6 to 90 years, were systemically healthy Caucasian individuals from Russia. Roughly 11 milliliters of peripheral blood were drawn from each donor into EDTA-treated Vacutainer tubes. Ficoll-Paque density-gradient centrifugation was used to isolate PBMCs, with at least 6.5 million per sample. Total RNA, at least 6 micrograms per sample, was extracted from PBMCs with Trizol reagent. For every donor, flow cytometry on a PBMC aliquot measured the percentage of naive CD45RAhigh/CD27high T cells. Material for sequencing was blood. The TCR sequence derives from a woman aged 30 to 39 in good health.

The CDR3 amino acid sequence is: CASSQIGSHQETQYF. The DNA sequence is TGCGCCAGCAGCCAAATTGGCTCGCATCAAGAGACCCAGTACTTC. The rearrangement combines TRBV4-1 with TRBJ2-7; the D gene lacks a confident call. The DNA matches TRBJ2-5 better at its end, which makes the J call doubtful. Including the terminal cysteine and phenylalanine, the CDR3 comprises 15 residues. The DNA shown is the 45-base CDR3, in frame from base 1. The germline V gene supplies CDR1 MGHRA and CDR2 YSYEKL.